This T cell receptor (beta chain) was retrieved from a study of blood T cell repertoires in COVID-19. Study information: Some COVID-19 samples were acute and others convalescent; all came from the United States, Italy and Spain. The cDNA or gDNA used as material had been derived from T cells, B-cell-depleted T cells, or PBMCs.

Looked up from germline, CDR1 is SGHRS and CDR2 is YFSETQ. The CDR3 loop spans 15 amino acids. V lost 2 bases to trimming and J lost 5 bases, with 16 bases between them. It was during active infection that Seattle patients were enrolled and then longitudinally followed. Original data processing: Amplified reference gene primers provided the basis for estimating nucleated cell counts. Sequenced by immunoSEQ multiplex PCR; TCRdb stores in-frame clones only, minus some. The V and J calls and clone size come from that table; D and trimming were worked out from the DNA. Here the sample spans roughly 110,000 clones, approximately 85% being singletons.

This receptor was taken from a woman aged 60-75 years with COVID-19, enrolled during active disease. Specimen: peripheral blood. This rearrangement joins TRBV5-1 to TRBJ1-1, with D possibly being TRBD1 (5 bases). The CDR3 DNA reads TGCGCCAGCAGCTTAACAGGAGCGGAGGGGACTGAAGCTTTCTTT. Encoded protein: CASSLTGAEGTEAFF.